Listed here are 15 T cell receptor beta chains from one sample, sequenced in a study of identical twins. TCRdb passed the 5' RACE reads through MiXCR, listing each CDR3 protein once. Among fewer than 900,000 distinct CDR3 sequences listed, 15% to 20% were seen once. A further study also used this sample, focusing on T cells expressing NK-cell markers.

Sequenced material: PBMCs. These receptor sequences come from a woman in her late teens or twenties in good health.

A few counts support this clonotype. The chain is built from TRBV10-3 and TRBJ2-3, with D hard to call. V lost 2 bases, J lost 4 bases, and 7 bases lay in between. The CDR3 runs 13 residues. Germline-derived CDR1 and CDR2 are ENHRY and SYGVKD. CDR3 amino acids: CAISEPHSDTQYF. CDR3 bases: TGTGCCATCAGTGAGCCGCACTCAGATACGCAGTATTTT.

This clonotype was observed many times. This rearrangement joins TRBV30 to TRBJ2-7; D gene unclear. This CDR3 region has 11 residues. Trimming pared 1 base from V and 3 bases from J, leaving 4 bases between. Germline V CDR1 and CDR2: GTSNPN, SVGIG (reference sequence). The CDR3 is CAWSGNYEQYF. CDR3 DNA: TGTGCCTGGAGTGGAAACTACGAGCAGTACTTC. Filled out from reference TRBV30 and TRBJ2-7, the complete variable domain reads SQTIHQWPATLVQPVGSPLSLECTVEGTSNPNLYWYRQAAGRGLQLLFYSVGIGQISSEVPQNLSASRPQDRQFILSSKKLLLSDSGFYLCAWSGNYEQYFGPGTRLTVT.

This clonotype was observed a single time. This rearrangement joins TRBV6-1 to TRBJ2-6; possible D gene TRBD2, 6 bases. Trimming cost V 6 bases and J 0 bases, with 18 bases left between them. Looked up from germline, CDR1 is MNHNS and CDR2 is SASEGT. The CDR3 runs 18 residues. The CDR3: CASRKPRDGGSGANVLTF. The CDR3 DNA sequence: TGTGCCAGCAGAAAACCCCGGGACGGGGGCTCTGGGGCCAACGTCCTGACTTTC.

This clonotype was observed a few times. The DNA of the CDR3 is TGTGCCAGTACCCGGACTAGCGGGAACAATGAGCAGTTCTTC. This encodes CASTRTSGNNEQFF. V is TRBV19 and J is TRBJ2-1, with 12 bases matching TRBD2. Trimming took 7 bases from V and 5 from J; bases not matched to a gene: 3. Looked up from germline, CDR1 is LNHDA and CDR2 is SQIVND (reference sequence). CDR3 length: 14 amino acids.

The gene calls are TRBV20-1 and TRBJ2-1; D not resolved. The V gene's germline CDR1 is DFQATT and CDR2 SNEGSKA (reference sequence). This CDR3 is built from 17 residues. V lost 3 bases and J 4 bases, leaving 22 bases between the germline ends. The DNA for the CDR3 is TGCAGTGCTAGCGGGTCCTACTCTTCCGAACATTACAATGAGCAGTTCTTC. It encodes CSASGSYSSEHYNEQFF.

This clonotype turned up a few times. This chain joins TRBV20-1 and TRBJ2-7; TRBD2 matches 8 bases. With 0 bases clipped from V and 3 bases from J, the junction kept 4 bases outside the gene matches. CDR3 size: 14 residues. Germline CDR1 and CDR2: DFQATT and SNEGSKA (reference sequence). The chain's CDR3 is CSARDREGRYEQYF. CDR3 sequence (DNA): TGCAGTGCTAGAGATCGGGAGGGCCGCTACGAGCAGTACTTC.

The rearrangement links TRBV7-9 to TRBJ1-1, with a possible D match to TRBD1 (5 bases). CDR3 length: 13 amino acids. The V end was cut by 5 bases, the J end by 8 bases, with 15 bases between. In germline, CDR1 is SEHNR, CDR2 FQNEAQ (reference sequence). As DNA, the CDR3 is TGTGCCAGCAGCATCGACAGAAGAGACGAAGCTTTCTTT. Protein: CASSIDRRDEAFF.

This chain links TRBV20-1 with TRBJ2-6; perhaps TRBD2 as D (5 bases). The CDR3 runs to 15 residues. Trimming pared 0 bases from V and 1 base from J, leaving 7 bases between. CDR1 is DFQATT and CDR2 is SNEGSKA in the germline V gene (reference sequence). This CDR3 reads CSAREWRSGANVLTF. The CDR3, as DNA: TGCAGTGCTAGAGAATGGAGGTCTGGGGCCAACGTCCTGACTTTC.

The V and J genes are TRBV30 and TRBJ2-3, with a tentative D call TRBD2 (6 bases). The CDR3 length is 14 residues. CDR1 and CDR2 (germline): GTSNPN, SVGIG (reference sequence). With 0 bases removed from V and 6 bases from J, the gap between germline ends came to 13 bases. DNA for the CDR3: TGTGCCTGGAGTGTACTGGCTAGCGCCGATACGCAGTATTTT. As protein: CAWSVLASADTQYF.

The chain links TRBV28 to TRBJ2-1; possibly TRBD2 for D (6 bases). The CDR3 spans 17 residues. V was clipped by 6 bases and J by 8 bases, with 26 bases between them. Germline lookup yields CDR1 MDHEN and CDR2 SYDVKM. In DNA, the CDR3 is TGTGCCAGCAGCCGACCGCCGGATAGCGGCCCCAGGGATGAGCAGTTCTTC. Translated: CASSRPPDSGPRDEQFF.

CDR3 in DNA: TGTGCCATCAGTGGGACCCAGGGATTTAATGAAAAACTGTTTTTT. Protein product: CAISGTQGFNEKLFF. V gene TRBV10-3 combines with J gene TRBJ1-4, with D possibly matching TRBD1 (5 bases). The CDR3 has 15 residues. Trimming pared 4 bases from V and 4 bases from J, leaving 13 bases between. In germline, CDR1 is ENHRY, CDR2 SYGVKD.

V usage is TRBV18 and J usage is TRBJ2-7, with D possibly being TRBD1 (5 bases). This CDR3 is built from 14 residues. Germline V gene data show CDR1 as KGHSH and CDR2 as LQKENI. The V gene lost 6 bases and the J gene lost 5 bases, with 17 bases spanning the gap. CDR3 loop: CASSTIRGSDEQYF. The CDR3 DNA sequence: TGTGCCAGCTCTACGATAAGGGGAAGTGACGAGCAGTACTTC.

This clonotype occurred many times. The chain links TRBV5-1 to TRBJ1-1; TRBD1 might be the D (6 bases). Germline assignment: CDR1 SGHRS and CDR2 YFSETQ. This CDR3 is built from 14 residues. The V and J ends lost 1 base and 4 bases respectively, with 11 bases between them. The CDR3 spells CASSLSMGATEAFF. The CDR3 DNA sequence: TGCGCCAGCAGCTTGTCTATGGGGGCCACTGAAGCTTTCTTT.

This clonotype has only a few counts. The CDR3 bases are TGTGCCAGCAGCATGTCCGGGACTGGAGAAGAGACCCAGTACTTC. The encoded protein is CASSMSGTGEETQYF. V is TRBV4-2 and J is TRBJ2-5, with a weak D call TRBD2 (6 bases). The CDR3 length is 15 residues. Trimming removed 5 bases at V and 3 bases at J, with 16 bases between. CDR1 is LGHNA and CDR2 is YNFKEQ in the germline V gene.

This clonotype was seen only a few times. The rearrangement joins TRBV6-1 to TRBJ2-3; D call uncertain. Germline CDR1 is MNHNS and CDR2 is SASEGT. The CDR3 runs 12 residues. Trimming shortened V by 2 bases and J by 4 bases, and 4 bases separated the two germline ends. The CDR3 region is CASSELSDTQYF. CDR3 coding DNA: TGTGCCAGCAGTGAATTATCAGATACGCAGTATTTT.